This TCR beta chain was identified in a study of blood T cell repertoires in COVID-19 (TCRdb year 2020). About the investigation overall: Samples from collaborators originated in the United States, Italy and Spain and spanned both the acute and convalescent phases of COVID-19. The prospective study material was composed of cDNA or gDNA derived from T cells, B-cell-depleted T cells, or PBMCs. Subjects who had been exposed to COVID-19, were actively infected with it, or had recovered from it provided the deeply sampled blood TCRbeta repertoires that made up the dataset. The repertoires were released in a freely available public database meant as a resource for research on the immune response to SARS-CoV-2. Samples came from the ongoing ImmuneRACE study (first 160 participants) plus 1,254 subjects from 6 global collaborators. The sample metadata nearly always contained a de-identified subject ID, COVID-19 status, age in years and sex. Where available, HLA class I and class II types were taken from metadata supplied by the sample provider and were not determined by assay-based typing. Results the study describes overall, beyond this receptor: The amount of clinical and demographic metadata varied by source and participant and was provided uncurated.

Each collaborating institution followed its own protocols to collect whole blood in K2EDTA tubes. For TCRbeta analysis, collaborators shipped samples as frozen whole blood, isolated PBMCs, or DNA extracted from either of those sample types. The immunoSEQ Assay, a bias-controlled multiplex PCR, was used to amplify TCRbeta CDR3 regions from genomic DNA. The study's own analysis went as follows. Within the assay, amplification of reference gene primers was used to estimate how many nucleated cells each sample contained. To quantify the absolute abundance of each unique TCRbeta CDR3 rearrangement, sequence reads were collapsed and filtered. For each sample, productive Simpson clonality was calculated as the square root of Simpson's diversity index across productive rearrangements. TCRdb stores this immuneACCESS table with in-frame sequences only. Part of the clones is absent; in the studies checked, under half of the shortfall reflects unresolved V genes, and no reason is known for the rest. Clone size and the V and J calls come from that table; the DNA yielded D and trimming. For this sample there are 100,000 to 150,000 clones; roughly 84% appear just once. The leading ten clones occupy about 18% of the sample.

In regard to this clone: This receptor's antigen is unknown. Qualities for individual bases were not recorded, and no much larger clone is one base off.

From the germline V gene (reference sequence), CDR1 is LNHDA and CDR2 is SQIVND. The CDR3 contains 12 residues, cysteine and phenylalanine counted. Just CDR3 DNA is preserved here, 36 bases in frame from base 1. Trimmed from V: 10 bases; trimmed from J: 5 bases; junction bases lacking a gene match: 7. The chain couples TRBV19 to TRBJ2-5; 7 central nucleotides agree with TRBD1. The sample was peripheral blood. This TCR derives from a woman of 80 years or more with acute or convalescent COVID-19. The base sequence is TGTGCCATCGGACAGGCCGGGGAGACCCAGTACTTC. This is translated as CAIGQAGETQYF.